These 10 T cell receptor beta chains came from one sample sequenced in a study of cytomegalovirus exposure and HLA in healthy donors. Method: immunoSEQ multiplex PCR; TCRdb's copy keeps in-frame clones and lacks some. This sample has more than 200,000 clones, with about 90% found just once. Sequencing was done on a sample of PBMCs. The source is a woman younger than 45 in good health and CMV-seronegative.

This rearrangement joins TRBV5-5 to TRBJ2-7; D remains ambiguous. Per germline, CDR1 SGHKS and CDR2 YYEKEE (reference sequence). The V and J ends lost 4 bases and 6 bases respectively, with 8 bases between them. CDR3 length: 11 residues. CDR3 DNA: TGTGCCAGCAGCCTAGGGCCCGAGCAGTACTTC. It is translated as CASSLGPEQYF.

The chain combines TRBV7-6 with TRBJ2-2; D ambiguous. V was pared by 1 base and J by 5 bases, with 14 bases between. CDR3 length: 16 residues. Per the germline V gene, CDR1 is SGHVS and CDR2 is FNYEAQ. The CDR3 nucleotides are TGTGCCAGCAGCTTAGTCGGCGAAGTTAGGACCGGGGAGCTGTTTTTT. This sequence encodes CASSLVGEVRTGELFF.

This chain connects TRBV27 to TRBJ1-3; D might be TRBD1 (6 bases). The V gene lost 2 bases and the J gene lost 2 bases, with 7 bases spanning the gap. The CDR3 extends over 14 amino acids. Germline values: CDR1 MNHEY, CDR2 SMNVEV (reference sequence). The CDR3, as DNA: TGTGCCAGCAGTTTAGGGGGGCCTGGAAACACCATATATTTT. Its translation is CASSLGGPGNTIYF.

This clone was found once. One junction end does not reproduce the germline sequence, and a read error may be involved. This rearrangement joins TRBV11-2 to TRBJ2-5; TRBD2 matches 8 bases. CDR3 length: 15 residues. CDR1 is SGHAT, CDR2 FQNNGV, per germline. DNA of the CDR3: TGTGCCAGCAGCCTAGAGTTAGCGGGATGGGAGACCCAGTACTTC. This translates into CASSLELAGWETQYF. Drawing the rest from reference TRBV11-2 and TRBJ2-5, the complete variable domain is EAGVAQSPRYKIIEKRQSVAFWCNPISGHATLYWYQQILGQGPKLLIQFQNNGVVDDSQLPKDRFSAERLKGVDSTLKIQPAKLEDSAVYLCASSLELAGWETQYFGPGTRLLVL.

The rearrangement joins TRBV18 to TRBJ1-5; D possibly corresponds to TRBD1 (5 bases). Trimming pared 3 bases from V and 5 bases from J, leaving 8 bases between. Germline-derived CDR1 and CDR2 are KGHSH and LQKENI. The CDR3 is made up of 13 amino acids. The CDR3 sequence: CASSPWGDQPQHF. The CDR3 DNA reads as TGTGCCAGCTCACCGTGGGGGGATCAGCCCCAGCATTTT. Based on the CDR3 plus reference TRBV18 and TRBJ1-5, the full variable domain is NAGVMQNPRHLVRRRGQEARLRCSPMKGHSHVYWYRQLPEEGLKFMVYLQKENIIDESGMPKERFSAEFPKEGPSILRIQQVVRGDSAAYFCASSPWGDQPQHFGDGTRLSIL.

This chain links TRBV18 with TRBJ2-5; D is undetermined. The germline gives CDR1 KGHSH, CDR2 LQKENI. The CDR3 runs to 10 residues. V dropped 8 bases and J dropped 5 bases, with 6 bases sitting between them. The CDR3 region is CASRSETQYF. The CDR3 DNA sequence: TGTGCCAGCAGGAGCGAGACCCAGTACTTC.

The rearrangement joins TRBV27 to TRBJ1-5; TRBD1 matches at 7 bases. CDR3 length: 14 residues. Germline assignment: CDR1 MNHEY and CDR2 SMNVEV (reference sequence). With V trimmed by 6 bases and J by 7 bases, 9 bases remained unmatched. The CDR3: CASSRTGEGQPQHF. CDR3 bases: TGTGCCAGCAGCCGCACAGGGGAAGGGCAGCCCCAGCATTTT.

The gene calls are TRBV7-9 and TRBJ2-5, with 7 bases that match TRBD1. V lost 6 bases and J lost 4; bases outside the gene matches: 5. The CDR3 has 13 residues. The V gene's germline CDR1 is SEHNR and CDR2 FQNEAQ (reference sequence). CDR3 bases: TGTGCCAGCAGGCCAGCAGGGGGAGAGACCCAGTACTTC. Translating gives CASRPAGGETQYF.

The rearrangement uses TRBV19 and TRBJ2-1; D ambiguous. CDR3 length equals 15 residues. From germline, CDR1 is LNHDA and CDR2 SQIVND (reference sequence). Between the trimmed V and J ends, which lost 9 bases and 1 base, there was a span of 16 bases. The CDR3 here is CASTDGLNSYNEQFF. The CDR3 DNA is TGTGCCAGCACTGATGGATTGAATTCCTACAATGAGCAGTTCTTC. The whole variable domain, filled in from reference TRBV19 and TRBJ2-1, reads DGGITQSPKYLFRKEGQNVTLSCEQNLNHDAMYWYRQDPGQGLRLIYYSQIVNDFQKGDIAEGYSVSREKKESFPLTVTSAQKNPTAFYLCASTDGLNSYNEQFFGPGTRLTVL.

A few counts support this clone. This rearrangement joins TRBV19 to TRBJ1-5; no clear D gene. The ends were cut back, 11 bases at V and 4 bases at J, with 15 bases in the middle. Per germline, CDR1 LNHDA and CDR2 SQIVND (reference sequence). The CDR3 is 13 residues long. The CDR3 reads CASSGERNQPQHF. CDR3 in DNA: TGTGCCTCCTCAGGAGAGAGAAATCAGCCCCAGCATTTT.